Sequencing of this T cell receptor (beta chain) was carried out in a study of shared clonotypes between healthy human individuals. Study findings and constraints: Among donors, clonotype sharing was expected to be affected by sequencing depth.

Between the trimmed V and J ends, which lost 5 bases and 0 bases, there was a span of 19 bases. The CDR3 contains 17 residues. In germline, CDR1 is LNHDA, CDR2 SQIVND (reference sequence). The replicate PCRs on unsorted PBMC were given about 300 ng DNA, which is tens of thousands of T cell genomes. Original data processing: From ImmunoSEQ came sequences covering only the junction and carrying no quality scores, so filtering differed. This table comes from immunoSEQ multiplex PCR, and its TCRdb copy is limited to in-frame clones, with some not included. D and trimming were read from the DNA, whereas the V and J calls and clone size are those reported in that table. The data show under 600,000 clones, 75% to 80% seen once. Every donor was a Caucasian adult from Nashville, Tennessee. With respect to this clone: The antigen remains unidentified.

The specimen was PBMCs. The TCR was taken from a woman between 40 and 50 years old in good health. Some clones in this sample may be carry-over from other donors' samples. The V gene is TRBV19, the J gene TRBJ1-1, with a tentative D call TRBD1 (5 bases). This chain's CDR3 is CASSPHPGGLMNTEAFF. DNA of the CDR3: TGTGCCAGTAGTCCACACCCGGGGGGACTGATGAACACTGAAGCTTTCTTT.